This T cell receptor (beta chain) was found in a study of blood T cell repertoires in COVID-19. Across the study: COVID-19 samples from acute and convalescent phases originated in the United States, Italy and Spain. The cDNA or gDNA used as material had been derived from T cells, B-cell-depleted T cells, or PBMCs.

In the authors' workflow: Reference gene primer amplification yielded estimated nucleated cell counts. The assay was immunoSEQ multiplex PCR, and TCRdb's table has in-frame clones only and misses some. That table furnishes V, J and clone size, whereas the DNA furnished D and trimming. The top ten clones hold 32% of a sample with under 120,000 clones, 75% to 90% of them seen once. Per germline, CDR1 SGHRS and CDR2 YFSETQ. V dropped 4 bases and J dropped 3; count of bases not matched to a gene: 3. CDR3 length: 13 residues. Concerning this clone: Other DNA sequences in the sample encode the same CDR3.

The sequenced sample was peripheral blood. J is TRBJ1-2 and V is TRBV5-1; TRBD1 aligns across 7 bases. The TCR sequence derives from a woman aged 80 or over with acute or convalescent COVID-19. The chain's CDR3 is CASSQTGDYGYTF. CDR3 bases: TGCGCCAGCAGCCAAACAGGGGACTATGGCTACACCTTC.